Sequencing of this T cell receptor beta chain was carried out in a study of blood T cell repertoires in COVID-19. V was clipped by 3 bases and J by 0 bases; unmatched bases: 6. The length of the CDR3 is 15 residues. Germline CDR1 is SGDLS and CDR2 is YYNGEE. Only in-frame clones appear in the TCRdb table, and some are missing; sequencing was by immunoSEQ multiplex PCR. The top ten clones hold around 2.7% of a sample with 200,000 to 250,000 clones, roughly 84% of them seen once. Sequencing was done on a sample of peripheral blood. The V gene is TRBV9, the J gene TRBJ2-7, with 7 positions matching TRBD2. The clonotype originates from a woman aged 30 to 39 who had recovered from COVID-19. Written as DNA, the CDR3 is TGTGCCAGCAGCGCCGGGACTACTACCTCCTACGAGCAGTACTTC. Its protein is CASSAGTTTSYEQYF.